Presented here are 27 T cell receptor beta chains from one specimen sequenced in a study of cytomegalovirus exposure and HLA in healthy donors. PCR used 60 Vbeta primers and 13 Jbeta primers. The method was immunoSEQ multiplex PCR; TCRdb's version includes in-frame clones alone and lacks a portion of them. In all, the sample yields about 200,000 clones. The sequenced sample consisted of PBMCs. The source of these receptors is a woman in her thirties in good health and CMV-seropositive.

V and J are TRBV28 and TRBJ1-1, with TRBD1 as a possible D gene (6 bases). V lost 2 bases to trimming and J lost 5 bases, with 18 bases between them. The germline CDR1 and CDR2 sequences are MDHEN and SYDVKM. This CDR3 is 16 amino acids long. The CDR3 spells CASSLRAGVSKTEAFF. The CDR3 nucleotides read TGTGCCAGCAGTTTAAGGGCAGGGGTTAGTAAAACTGAAGCTTTCTTT.

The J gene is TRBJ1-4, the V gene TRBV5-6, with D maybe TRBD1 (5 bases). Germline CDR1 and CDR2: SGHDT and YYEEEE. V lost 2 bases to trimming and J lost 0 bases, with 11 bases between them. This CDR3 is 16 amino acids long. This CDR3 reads CASSLNGAATNEKLFF. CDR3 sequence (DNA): TGTGCCAGCAGCTTAAATGGGGCCGCAACTAATGAAAAACTGTTTTTT.

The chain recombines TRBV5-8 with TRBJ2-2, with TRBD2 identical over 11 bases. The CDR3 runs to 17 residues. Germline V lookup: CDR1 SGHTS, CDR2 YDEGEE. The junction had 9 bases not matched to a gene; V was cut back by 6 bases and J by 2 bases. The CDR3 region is CASNLGGTSGNTGELFF. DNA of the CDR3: TGTGCCAGCAACCTAGGGGGGACTAGCGGTAACACCGGGGAGCTGTTTTTT.

CDR3 sequence: CASSEVGQITYEQYF. The CDR3 nucleotides read TGTGCCAGCAGTGAAGTCGGACAGATTACCTACGAGCAGTACTTC. The genes are TRBV6-1 and TRBJ2-7, with D maybe TRBD1 (6 bases). This CDR3 spans 15 amino acids. V was clipped by 1 base and J by 2 bases, with 12 bases between them. CDR1 is MNHNS and CDR2 is SASEGT in the germline V gene.

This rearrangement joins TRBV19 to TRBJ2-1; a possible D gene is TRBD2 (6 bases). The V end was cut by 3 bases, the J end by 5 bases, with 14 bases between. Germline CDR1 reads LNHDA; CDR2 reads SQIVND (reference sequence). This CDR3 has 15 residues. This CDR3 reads CASSIRDFLNNEQFF. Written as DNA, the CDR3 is TGTGCCAGTAGTATCCGGGACTTCCTAAACAATGAGCAGTTCTTC.

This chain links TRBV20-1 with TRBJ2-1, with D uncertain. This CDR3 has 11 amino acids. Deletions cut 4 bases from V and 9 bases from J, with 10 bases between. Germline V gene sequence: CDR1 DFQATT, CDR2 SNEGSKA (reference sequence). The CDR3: CSATSIREQFF. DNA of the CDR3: TGCAGTGCTACGAGTATCCGTGAGCAGTTCTTC.

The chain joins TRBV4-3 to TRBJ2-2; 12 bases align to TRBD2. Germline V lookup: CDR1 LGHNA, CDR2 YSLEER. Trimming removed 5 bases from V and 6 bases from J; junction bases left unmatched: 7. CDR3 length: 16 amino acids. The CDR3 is CASSYLTSGRSGELFF. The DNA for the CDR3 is TGCGCCAGCAGCTACCTGACTAGCGGGAGATCCGGGGAGCTGTTTTTT.

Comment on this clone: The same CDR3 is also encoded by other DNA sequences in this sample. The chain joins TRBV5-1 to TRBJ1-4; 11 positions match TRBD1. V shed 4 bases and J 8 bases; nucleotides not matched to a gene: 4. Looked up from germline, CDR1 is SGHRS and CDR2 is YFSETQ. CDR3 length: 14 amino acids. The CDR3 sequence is CASSLGQGGEKLFF. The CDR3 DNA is TGCGCCAGCAGCCTGGGACAGGGGGGAGAAAAACTGTTTTTT.

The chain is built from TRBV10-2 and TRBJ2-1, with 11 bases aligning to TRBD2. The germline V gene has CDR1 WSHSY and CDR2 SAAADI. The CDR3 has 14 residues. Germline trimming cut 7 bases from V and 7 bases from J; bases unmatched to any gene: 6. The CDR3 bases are TGCGCCAGCAAGGGACTAGCGGTTGGTAATGAGCAGTTCTTC. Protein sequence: CASKGLAVGNEQFF.

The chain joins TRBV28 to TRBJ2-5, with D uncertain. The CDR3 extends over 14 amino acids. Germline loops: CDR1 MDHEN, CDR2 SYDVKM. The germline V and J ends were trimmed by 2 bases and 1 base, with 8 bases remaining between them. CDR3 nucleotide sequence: TGTGCCAGCAGTTTACTCGCAGGCCAAGAGACCCAGTACTTC. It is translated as CASSLLAGQETQYF.

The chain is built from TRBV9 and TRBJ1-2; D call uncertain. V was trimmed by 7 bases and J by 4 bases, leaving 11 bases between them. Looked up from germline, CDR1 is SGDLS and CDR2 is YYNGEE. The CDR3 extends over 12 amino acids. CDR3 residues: CASQAGIYGYTF. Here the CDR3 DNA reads TGTGCCAGCCAAGCGGGAATCTATGGCTACACCTTC.

CDR3 coding DNA: TGTGCCAGCAGCTTAGGGCAGGGCACAGATACGCAGTATTTT. Encoded protein: CASSLGQGTDTQYF. The chain joins TRBV11-3 to TRBJ2-3; D gene unclear. The V end was cut by 1 base, the J end by 1 base, with 6 bases between. This CDR3 has 14 residues. Per germline, CDR1 SGHNT and CDR2 YENEEA. Together with reference TRBV11-3 and TRBJ2-3, the CDR3 gives the full variable domain: EAGVVQSPRYKIIEKKQPVAFWCNPISGHNTLYWYLQNLGQGPELLIRYENEEAVDDSQLPKDRFSAERLKGVDSTLKIQPAELGDSAVYLCASSLGQGTDTQYFGPGTRLTVL.

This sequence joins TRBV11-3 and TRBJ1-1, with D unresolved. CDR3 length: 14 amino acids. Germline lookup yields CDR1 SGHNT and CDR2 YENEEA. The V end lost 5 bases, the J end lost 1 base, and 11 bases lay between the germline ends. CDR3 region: CASSLEAGNTEAFF. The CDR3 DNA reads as TGTGCCAGCAGCCTCGAGGCGGGGAACACTGAAGCTTTCTTT.

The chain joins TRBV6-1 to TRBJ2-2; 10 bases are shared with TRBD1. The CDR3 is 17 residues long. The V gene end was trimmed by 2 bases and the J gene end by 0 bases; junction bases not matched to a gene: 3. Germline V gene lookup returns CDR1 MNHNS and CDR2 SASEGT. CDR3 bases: TGTGCCAGCAGTGAACATGGACAGGGGGCGAACACCGGGGAGCTGTTTTTT. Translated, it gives CASSEHGQGANTGELFF.

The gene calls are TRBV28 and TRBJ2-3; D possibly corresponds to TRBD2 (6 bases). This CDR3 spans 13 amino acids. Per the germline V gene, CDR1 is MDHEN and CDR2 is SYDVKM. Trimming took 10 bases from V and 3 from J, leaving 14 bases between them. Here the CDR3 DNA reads TGTGCCACCCGGGACTGGGAGACAGATACGCAGTATTTT. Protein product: CATRDWETDTQYF.

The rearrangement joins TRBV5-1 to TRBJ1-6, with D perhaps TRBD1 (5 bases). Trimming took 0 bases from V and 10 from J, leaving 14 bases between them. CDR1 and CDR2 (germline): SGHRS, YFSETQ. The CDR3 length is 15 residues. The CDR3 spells CASSLVAGGNSPLHF. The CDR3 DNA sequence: TGCGCCAGCAGCTTGGTTGCGGGGGGAAACTCACCCCTCCACTTT.

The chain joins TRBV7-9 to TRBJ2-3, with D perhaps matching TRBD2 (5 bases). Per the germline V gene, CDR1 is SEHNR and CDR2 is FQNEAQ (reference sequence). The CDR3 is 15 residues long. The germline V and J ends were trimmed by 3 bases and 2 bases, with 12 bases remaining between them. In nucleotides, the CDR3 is TGTGCCAGCAGCTTCCATGGAGGCCCCACAGATACGCAGTATTTT. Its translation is CASSFHGGPTDTQYF.

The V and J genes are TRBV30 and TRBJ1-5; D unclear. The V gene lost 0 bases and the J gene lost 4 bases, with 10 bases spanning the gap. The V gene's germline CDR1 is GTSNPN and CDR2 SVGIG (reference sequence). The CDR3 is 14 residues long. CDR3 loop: CAWSVRGGNQPQHF. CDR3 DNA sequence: TGTGCCTGGAGTGTACGGGGAGGGAATCAGCCCCAGCATTTT.

The CDR3 DNA sequence: TGCGCCAGCAGCTGGGGGACAGGGAGCACCGGGGAGCTGTTTTTT. Amino acid sequence: CASSWGTGSTGELFF. The gene calls are TRBV5-1 and TRBJ2-2, with 9 bases that match TRBD1. V shed 3 bases, J shed 4 bases, and the junction held 4 bases outside the gene matches. Per the germline V gene, CDR1 is SGHRS and CDR2 is YFSETQ. The CDR3 contains 15 residues.

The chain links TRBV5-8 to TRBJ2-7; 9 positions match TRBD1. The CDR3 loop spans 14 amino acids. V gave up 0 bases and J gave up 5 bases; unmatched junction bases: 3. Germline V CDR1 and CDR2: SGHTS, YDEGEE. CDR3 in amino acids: CASSLGQGVNEQYF. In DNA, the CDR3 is TGTGCCAGCAGCTTGGGACAGGGGGTCAACGAGCAGTACTTC.

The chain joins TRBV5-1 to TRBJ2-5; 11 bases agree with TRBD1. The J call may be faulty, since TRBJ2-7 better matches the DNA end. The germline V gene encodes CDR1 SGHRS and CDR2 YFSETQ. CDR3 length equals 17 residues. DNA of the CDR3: TGCGCCAGCAGCCGGTCACGGACCGGGACAGGGGGCTACGAGCAGTACTTC. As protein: CASSRSRTGTGGYEQYF.

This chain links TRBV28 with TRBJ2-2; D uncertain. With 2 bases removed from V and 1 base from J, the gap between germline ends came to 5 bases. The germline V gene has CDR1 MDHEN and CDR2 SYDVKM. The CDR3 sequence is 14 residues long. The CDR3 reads CASSLTVNTGELFF. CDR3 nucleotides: TGTGCCAGCAGTTTAACAGTGAACACCGGGGAGCTGTTTTTT.

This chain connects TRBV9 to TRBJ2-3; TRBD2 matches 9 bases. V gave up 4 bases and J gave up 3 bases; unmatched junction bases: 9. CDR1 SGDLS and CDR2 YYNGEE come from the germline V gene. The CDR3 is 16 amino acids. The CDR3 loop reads CASSHLAGEETDTQYF. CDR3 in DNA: TGTGCCAGCAGCCACTTAGCGGGAGAAGAAACAGATACGCAGTATTTT.

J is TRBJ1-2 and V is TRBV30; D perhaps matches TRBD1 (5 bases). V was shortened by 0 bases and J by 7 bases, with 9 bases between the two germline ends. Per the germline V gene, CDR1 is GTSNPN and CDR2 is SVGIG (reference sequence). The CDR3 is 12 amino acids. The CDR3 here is CAWSVQQGGYTF. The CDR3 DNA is TGTGCCTGGAGTGTACAGCAGGGTGGCTACACCTTC.

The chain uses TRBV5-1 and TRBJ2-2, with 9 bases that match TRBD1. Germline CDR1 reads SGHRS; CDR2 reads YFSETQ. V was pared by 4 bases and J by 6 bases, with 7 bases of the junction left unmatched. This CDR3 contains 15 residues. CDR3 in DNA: TGCGCCAGCAGCGCCACAGGGGGCAGTCCCGGGGAGCTGTTTTTT. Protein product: CASSATGGSPGELFF.

CDR3 nucleotide sequence: TGTGCCAGCAGCTTATACACTAGCGGGGGTTCCTACAATGAGCAGTTCTTC. Amino acids: CASSLYTSGGSYNEQFF. The chain links TRBV11-1 to TRBJ2-1, with 11 positions matching TRBD2. V shed 2 bases and J 1 base; nucleotides not matched to a gene: 4. CDR3 length: 17 amino acids. CDR1 is SGHAT, CDR2 FQDESV, per germline (reference sequence).

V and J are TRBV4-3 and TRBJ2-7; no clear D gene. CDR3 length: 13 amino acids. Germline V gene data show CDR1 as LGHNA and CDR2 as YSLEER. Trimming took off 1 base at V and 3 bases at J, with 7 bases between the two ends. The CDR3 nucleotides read TGCGCCAGCAGCCAAGGAACATACTACGAGCAGTACTTC. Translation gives CASSQGTYYEQYF.